This T cell receptor beta chain was identified during a study of blood T cell repertoires in COVID-19. Study summary: The study drew acute and convalescent COVID-19 samples from the United States, Italy and Spain.

The protocol was immunoSEQ multiplex PCR, while the TCRdb copy is restricted to in-frame clones and leaves out a portion. The repertoire holds about 180,000 clones, with about 86% as singletons. Trimming left V 4 bases short and J 7 bases short, with 16 bases between. The length of the CDR3 is 14 residues. Germline V gene data show CDR1 as MNHEY and CDR2 as SVGAGI. This chain connects TRBV6-5 to TRBJ1-2; unclear D gene. Source material: peripheral blood. This clonotype was obtained from a man in his fifties with active or convalescent COVID-19. The CDR3 sequence is CASSSPQEGIGYTF. The DNA for the CDR3 is TGTGCCAGCAGTTCCCCCCAAGAGGGTATTGGCTACACCTTC.